Included here is one T cell receptor (beta chain) sequence, with context. This CDR3 has 16 amino acids. Germline loops: CDR1 MDHEN, CDR2 SYDVKM. V lost 5 bases and J 3 bases, leaving 17 bases between the germline ends. The data stem from a study of blood T cell repertoires in COVID-19. Assay: immunoSEQ multiplex PCR; the TCRdb copy retains only in-frame clones and omits some. This sample has 200,000 to 300,000 clones, with around 83% found just once. Sequenced input: peripheral blood. The rearrangement uses TRBV28 and TRBJ1-5, with D possibly being TRBD1 (5 bases). The source of this sequence is a woman between 40 and 50 years old who had recovered from COVID-19. This chain's CDR3 is CASSGEAGLVNQPQHF. DNA for the CDR3: TGTGCCAGCAGTGGCGAGGCGGGGCTGGTCAATCAGCCCCAGCATTTT.